These 30 T cell receptor beta chains were all obtained from the same sample, sequenced in a study of PD-1 blockade in classical Hodgkin lymphoma. Sequencing used immunoSEQ multiplex PCR; TCRdb keeps in-frame clones, though not all of them. The table lists some 58,000 clones, roughly 89% of them singletons. The time point: cycle 4 day 1 (C4D1), after around six weeks of nivolumab. Every one of the patients relapsed after autologous stem cell transplantation (brentuximab vedotin exposure was variable). The sample consisted of peripheral blood mononuclear cells (PBMCs), taken before the fourth cycle of nivolumab. These receptors were taken from a human donor with classical Hodgkin lymphoma.

The chain employs TRBV6-5 and TRBJ2-7, with 8 bases that match TRBD1. This CDR3 is 15 amino acids long. With V trimmed by 3 bases and J by 3 bases, 7 bases remained unmatched. The germline CDR1 and CDR2 sequences are MNHEY and SVGAGI. CDR3 sequence (DNA): TGTGCCAGCAGTTATGGACAGGGTTTTTACTACGAGCAGTACTTC. Its translation is CASSYGQGFYYEQYF.

This chain connects TRBV11-2 to TRBJ1-4; D gene ambiguous. The germline CDR1 and CDR2 sequences are SGHAT and FQNNGV. The CDR3 spans 14 residues. With 4 bases removed from V and 8 bases from J, the gap between germline ends came to 14 bases. The chain's CDR3 is CASSSGPLGEKLFF. The CDR3 region has the DNA TGTGCCAGCAGCTCCGGGCCCCTCGGGGAAAAACTGTTTTTT.

The chain carries TRBV30 and TRBJ1-2, with a tentative D call TRBD1 (6 bases). V lost 7 bases to trimming and J lost 8 bases, with 17 bases between them. Germline loops: CDR1 GTSNPN, CDR2 SVGIG (reference sequence). The CDR3 has 12 residues. CDR3: CAFEGGVGGYTF. The CDR3, as DNA: TGTGCCTTCGAGGGGGGAGTTGGCGGCTACACCTTC.

The rearrangement joins TRBV2 to TRBJ2-7; perhaps TRBD2 as D (6 bases). Germline assignment: CDR1 SNHLY and CDR2 FYNNEI. The length of the CDR3 is 14 residues. CDR3 DNA: TGTGCTTTAAACCTGCGGGGAATGGAACACGAGCAGTACTTC. It specifies CALNLRGMEHEQYF.

The rearrangement links TRBV14 to TRBJ2-1, with D tentatively TRBD1 (5 bases). There are 16 residues in the CDR3. The germline CDR1 and CDR2 sequences are SGHDN and FVKESK. The V and J ends lost 4 bases and 7 bases respectively, with 20 bases between them. The CDR3 region is CASSRSGPLGANEQFF. The CDR3 DNA reads TGTGCCAGCAGCCGATCCGGCCCCCTAGGGGCGAATGAGCAGTTCTTC.

CDR3 in DNA: TGTGCCAGCAGCTTAAGATTGACTGGGGGCGCGGAACAGCCCCAGCATTTT. Amino acid sequence: CASSLRLTGGAEQPQHF. The chain links TRBV7-8 to TRBJ1-5, with a weak D call TRBD1 (6 bases). The CDR3 has 17 amino acids. Germline CDR1 SGHVS, CDR2 FQNEAQ. Between the trimmed V and J ends, which lost 2 bases and 7 bases, there was a span of 21 bases.

V and J are TRBV5-3 and TRBJ2-3; D call uncertain. TRBV5-3 is identified as an open reading frame with a role that is uncertain. The CDR3 is 16 residues long. V lost 2 bases and J 0 bases, leaving 13 bases between the germline ends. The CDR3 DNA reads TGTGCCAGAAGCTTCATTGAGTATATGAGCACAGATACGCAGTATTTT. It encodes CARSFIEYMSTDTQYF.

The chain employs TRBV19 and TRBJ2-7; weak D call: TRBD1 (5 bases). Trimming shortened V by 5 bases and J by 4 bases, and 12 bases separated the two germline ends. CDR3 length: 13 residues. Germline V lookup: CDR1 LNHDA, CDR2 SQIVND (reference sequence). CDR3 in amino acids: CASSLNQGYEQYF. CDR3 DNA: TGTGCCAGTAGTCTAAATCAGGGTTACGAGCAGTACTTC.

The sample holds a few counts of this clone. The chain uses TRBV18 and TRBJ1-3; the D is unclear. V shed 4 bases and J shed 0 bases, with 10 bases lying between them. The CDR3 loop spans 15 amino acids. The germline gives CDR1 KGHSH, CDR2 LQKENI. The CDR3 here is CASSRRVISGNTIYF. The CDR3 DNA reads as TGTGCCAGCTCACGAAGGGTGATCTCTGGAAACACCATATATTTT.

The rearrangement uses TRBV2 and TRBJ1-2; TRBD1 might be the D (5 bases). This CDR3 is built from 12 residues. From germline, CDR1 is SNHLY and CDR2 FYNNEI. Trimming took 6 bases from V and 11 from J, leaving 16 bases between them. The chain's CDR3 is CASREGPHLYTF. For the CDR3, the DNA is TGTGCCAGCAGAGAGGGACCCCATTTATACACCTTC.

As DNA, the CDR3 is TGCGCCAGCAGCCAAAGTGGCTGGGGGTTCGAGGAATCCGGGTCATACGAGCAGTACTTC. It specifies CASSQSGWGFEESGSYEQYF. V gene TRBV4-1 combines with J gene TRBJ2-7; D possibly matches TRBD1 or TRBD2 (5 bases each). The CDR3 length is 20 residues. CDR1 MGHRA and CDR2 YSYEKL come from the germline V gene. Trimming took off 2 bases at V and 4 bases at J, with 30 bases between the two ends.

This clone was counted only a few times. The V call is TRBV19, the J call TRBJ1-1, with D uncertain. Germline assignment: CDR1 LNHDA and CDR2 SQIVND (reference sequence). The CDR3 sequence is 13 residues long. The V end lost 1 base, the J end lost 5 bases, and 8 bases lay between the germline ends. The CDR3 here is CASSIVGRTEAFF. CDR3 nucleotides: TGTGCCAGTAGTATAGTGGGCCGGACTGAAGCTTTCTTT.

The chain has TRBV7-6 and TRBJ2-5; TRBD2 matches at 8 bases. Germline CDR1 is SGHVS and CDR2 is FNYEAQ. Trimming took 5 bases from V and 5 from J; bases not matched to a gene: 7. This CDR3 contains 14 residues. CDR3 amino acids: CASSTIAGRETQYF. The CDR3, as DNA: TGTGCCAGCAGCACAATAGCGGGGAGGGAGACCCAGTACTTC.

The V gene is TRBV10-3, the J gene TRBJ1-3; D remains ambiguous. V was cut by 4 bases and J by 4 bases, with 5 bases left in between. Germline V gene data show CDR1 as ENHRY and CDR2 as SYGVKD. This CDR3 spans 12 amino acids. Here the CDR3 reads CAISVGGNTIYF. The CDR3, as DNA: TGTGCCATCAGTGTCGGCGGAAACACCATATATTTT.

V usage is TRBV7-4 and J usage is TRBJ2-3, with a tentative D call TRBD2 (5 bases). The CDR3 consists of 20 residues. The germline V and J ends were trimmed by 4 bases and 2 bases, with 28 bases remaining between them. Germline V gives CDR1 SGHVT, CDR2 SQSDAQ. In DNA form, the CDR3 reads TGTGCCAGCAGCTCCCCAACCCCCGGACTCACGGACGGTTCCACAGATACGCAGTATTTT. Translating gives CASSSPTPGLTDGSTDTQYF. The whole variable domain, filled in from reference TRBV7-4 and TRBJ2-3, reads GAGVSQSPRYKVAKRGRDVALRCDSISGHVTLYWYRQTLGQGSEVLTYSQSDAQRDKSGRPSGRFSAERPERSVSTLKIQRTEQGDSAVYLCASSSPTPGLTDGSTDTQYFGPGTRLTVL.

The chain has TRBV7-2 and TRBJ1-6; D unresolved. The CDR3 is 12 amino acids. CDR1 and CDR2 from the germline V gene are SGHTA and FQGNSA. V was pared by 8 bases and J by 3 bases, with 5 bases between. In DNA form, the CDR3 reads TGTGCCAGCGCGGACTATAATTCACCCCTCCACTTT. This encodes CASADYNSPLHF.

This clone occurred once. The CDR3 bases are TGTGCCAGCAGTCCTTCAGGGTTCTCCGATGGCTACACCTTC. Residues: CASSPSGFSDGYTF. The chain employs TRBV6-5 and TRBJ1-2; TRBD1 might be the D (5 bases). CDR1 is MNHEY and CDR2 is SVGAGI in the germline V gene. The CDR3 contains 14 residues. V was pared by 5 bases and J by 6 bases, with 16 bases between.

This clone was detected only a few times. The chain carries TRBV19 and TRBJ2-1, with 8 bases aligning to TRBD2. V shed 2 bases and J 8 bases; nucleotides not matched to a gene: 14. There are 17 residues in the CDR3. Germline V gene lookup returns CDR1 LNHDA and CDR2 SQIVND (reference sequence). CDR3 amino acids: CASSIYVSGGLGYEQFF. In DNA form, the CDR3 reads TGTGCCAGTAGTATATACGTAAGCGGGGGCCTTGGTTATGAGCAGTTCTTC.

Only one count was recorded for this clone. This CDR3 is CASSLGDRDLYEQYF. The CDR3, as DNA: TGCGCCAGCAGCTTGGGGGACCGGGACCTCTACGAGCAGTACTTC. V and J are TRBV5-1 and TRBJ2-7; D is possibly TRBD1 or TRBD2 (5 bases each). The germline V and J ends were trimmed by 0 bases and 3 bases, with 13 bases remaining between them. Germline lookup yields CDR1 SGHRS and CDR2 YFSETQ. The CDR3 covers 15 residues.

V gene TRBV14 combines with J gene TRBJ1-1, with D perhaps matching TRBD1 (5 bases). Deletions cut 6 bases from V and 5 bases from J, with 16 bases between. The germline gives CDR1 SGHDN, CDR2 FVKESK. The CDR3 contains 14 residues. The CDR3 DNA sequence: TGTGCCAGCAGGTCCGGGGGGAGGGGAACTGAAGCTTTCTTT. Amino acid sequence: CASRSGGRGTEAFF.

This chain joins TRBV9 and TRBJ2-2; 11 nucleotides match TRBD2. The germline CDR1 and CDR2 sequences are SGDLS and YYNGEE. The CDR3 loop spans 19 amino acids. V lost 7 bases to trimming and J lost 0 bases; unmatched junction nucleotides: 14. CDR3 loop: CASGSWVLAGDPNTGELFF. DNA of the CDR3: TGTGCCAGCGGCTCCTGGGTACTAGCGGGGGACCCGAACACCGGGGAGCTGTTTTTT. Variable domain in full (rest from reference TRBV9 and TRBJ2-2): DSGVTQTPKHLITATGQRVTLRCSPRSGDLSVYWYQQSLDQGLQFLIQYYNGEERAKGNILERFSAQQFPDLHSELNLSSLELGDSALYFCASGSWVLAGDPNTGELFFGEGSRLTVL.

A single count supports this clone. J is TRBJ1-1 and V is TRBV7-9, with D tentatively TRBD1 (6 bases). Germline V gene data show CDR1 as SEHNR and CDR2 as FQNEAQ (reference sequence). Between the trimmed V and J ends, which lost 9 bases and 5 bases, there was a span of 16 bases. The CDR3 length is 13 residues. As DNA, the CDR3 is TGTGCCAGTTACAGGGAGGGGGGGACTGAAGCTTTCTTT. As protein: CASYREGGTEAFF.

V and J are TRBV7-9 and TRBJ2-7, with D tentatively TRBD1 (6 bases). CDR1 SEHNR and CDR2 FQNEAQ come from the germline V gene (reference sequence). This CDR3 has 15 residues. Trimming stripped 10 bases from V and 0 bases from J, with 19 bases between. In DNA, the CDR3 is TGTGCCACCATCAGGTCCGACAGGTTCTCCTACGAGCAGTACTTC. Translation gives CATIRSDRFSYEQYF.

The rearrangement uses TRBV5-4 and TRBJ1-2, with D unclear. The CDR3 covers 15 residues. Germline assignment: CDR1 SGHNT and CDR2 YYREEE (reference sequence). Trimming took 1 base from V and 7 from J, leaving 17 bases between them. The CDR3 region has the DNA TGTGCCAGCAGCTTGCCCCCACAGTCCCTTTCTGGCTACACCTTC. This sequence encodes CASSLPPQSLSGYTF.

CDR3 nucleotide sequence: TGTGCCAGCAGCGTAGCTGTGGGGGTTTACAATGAGCAGTTCTTC. Its protein product is CASSVAVGVYNEQFF. The chain combines TRBV9 with TRBJ2-1; D may be TRBD1 or TRBD2 (5 bases each). The CDR3 contains 15 residues. The V end was cut by 0 bases, the J end by 4 bases, with 11 bases between. Germline loops: CDR1 SGDLS, CDR2 YYNGEE.

V and J are TRBV30 and TRBJ1-6; no clear D. The CDR3 loop spans 16 amino acids. CDR1 is GTSNPN, CDR2 SVGIG, per germline (reference sequence). The V end lost 5 bases, the J end lost 8 bases, and 22 bases lay between the germline ends. CDR3 sequence (DNA): TGTGCCTGGGACCAGGTGGATCAAGGGATTGATTCACCCCTCCACTTT. Its translation is CAWDQVDQGIDSPLHF.

The chain has TRBV19 and TRBJ2-5, with D perhaps matching TRBD1 (5 bases). Germline assignment: CDR1 LNHDA and CDR2 SQIVND (reference sequence). The V and J ends lost 1 base and 5 bases respectively, with 11 bases between them. This CDR3 is 14 amino acids long. This CDR3 reads CASSIGQGWETQYF. CDR3 sequence (DNA): TGTGCCAGTAGTATAGGGCAGGGATGGGAGACCCAGTACTTC.

The chain has TRBV7-2 and TRBJ2-3; TRBD1 matches 9 bases. Germline lookup yields CDR1 SGHTA and CDR2 FQGNSA. The CDR3 has 15 residues. V lost 0 bases, J lost 5 bases, and 3 bases stayed unmatched. The CDR3 sequence is CASSLARTGVDTQYF. CDR3 coding DNA: TGTGCCAGCAGCTTAGCCAGGACAGGGGTAGATACGCAGTATTTT. Full variable domain (missing parts from reference TRBV7-2 and TRBJ2-3): GAGVSQSPSNKVTEKGKDVELRCDPISGHTALYWYRQSLGQGLEFLIYFQGNSAPDKSGLPSDRFSAERTGGSVSTLTIQRTQQEDSAVYLCASSLARTGVDTQYFGPGTRLTVL.

The chain links TRBV11-2 to TRBJ1-2; D is uncertain. The CDR3 length is 14 residues. CDR1 is SGHAT, CDR2 FQNNGV, per germline. With 5 bases removed from V and 4 bases from J, the gap between germline ends came to 14 bases. Written as DNA, the CDR3 is TGTGCCAGCAGCCCGGGTGGAGACCGCTATGGCTACACCTTC. This gives the protein CASSPGGDRYGYTF. Supplemented by reference TRBV11-2 and TRBJ1-2, the full variable domain reads EAGVAQSPRYKIIEKRQSVAFWCNPISGHATLYWYQQILGQGPKLLIQFQNNGVVDDSQLPKDRFSAERLKGVDSTLKIQPAKLEDSAVYLCASSPGGDRYGYTFGSGTRLTVV.

The V and J genes are TRBV6-5 and TRBJ1-2, with TRBD1 identical over 11 bases. V was clipped by 5 bases and J by 4 bases; unmatched bases: 3. CDR1 is MNHEY and CDR2 is SVGAGI in the germline V gene. The CDR3 covers 14 residues. For the CDR3, the DNA is TGTGCCAGCAGTCCGGGACAGGGGGGCTATGGCTACACCTTC. Translating gives CASSPGQGGYGYTF.